This T cell receptor (beta chain) appears in the sequencing data of a study of T cell responses to AZD1222 COVID-19 vaccine listed by TCRdb under 2021. About the investigation overall: AZD1222 recipients whose second dose came at about 4 weeks and those whose second dose came at about 12 weeks were combined into one group, since spike-specific TCR depth and breadth did not differ between the two schedules. Trial participants were enrolled by age into 18-55, 56-69 and 70-plus year subgroups, with approximately 150, 30 and 60 TCR-sequenced participants respectively. A total of approximately 230 trial participants underwent TCR sequencing, of whom some 210 received two doses of AZD1222 and around 25 received two doses of the MenACWY control vaccine.

Sample time point, as interpreted from the label and publication: baseline before first vaccination. Vaccinee samples came from UK trials COV001 and COV002, including a single-blind randomized controlled phase 2/3 trial of AZD1222 (ChAdOx1 nCoV-19) in healthy adults. For TCRbeta chain sequencing, PBMC samples from trial participants were taken at day 0 and at day 28 after the second dose. With regard to this clone: The antigen it recognizes is unknown. Per-base quality was not reported, and no clone a single base away is much larger than it.

Broader findings and caveats from the paper: In the small 56-69-year group, the increase in depth fell short of significance, most likely because of low power. Conclusions about previously exposed vaccinees are limited because only a handful of AZD1222 recipients were SARS-CoV-2 seropositive at baseline. The vaccine-associated CD4 TCRs covered the entire spike protein, and the dominant responses fell in regions 160-218 and 743-854. Most participants were white British and females outnumbered males, and the authors suggested that clonal diversity may have been underestimated. Spike-specific TCR breadth and depth rose significantly after two AZD1222 doses compared with day 0 and with MenACWY recipients. Reportedly, almost half of the unique spike-specific TCRs recognized epitopes lying outside the regions that are mutated in the B.1.351 and B.1.1.7 variants. Because no samples from the day 14 peak response were available, repertoires could be characterized only after the peak T cell response.

The CDR3 regions of human TCRbeta chains were subjected to immunosequencing. The published analysis was carried out like this. Repertoire TCRs were checked for matches against a reference library of SARS-CoV-2-specific TCRs that had been generated using the MIRA antigen-specificity platform. Breadth was defined as the fraction of unique TCRs that were SARS-CoV-2-associated. Depth was defined as the fraction of total T cells that were SARS-CoV-2-associated. Each spike-specific TCR was assigned to its reactive spike region and to a CD4 or CD8 class using the MIRA data. Log10-transformed breadth and depth values were compared by one-way ANOVA with Sidak's multiple comparisons tests. TCRdb re-hosts the immuneACCESS table, in-frame sequences only. Its copies lack some clones; in the studies checked, an unresolved V gene accounts for under half of them, and the cause for the rest is not known. The V and J calls and the clone size are those of that table, but D and trimming were determined from the DNA. This sample gives 100,000 to 120,000 clones in total; around 87% of them show up just once. Under 3% of the sample is taken by the ten largest.

The starting material was peripheral blood, obtained on day 0 of AZD1222 vaccination. The sequence was collected from an adult in good health.

The CDR3 protein: CASSWKGFRDQETQYF. The DNA sequence is TGTGCCAGCAGCTGGAAGGGATTTCGAGACCAAGAGACCCAGTACTTC. Rearrangement joined TRBV7-2 to TRBJ2-5; the D segment cannot be called with confidence. Cut back by 4 bases and 0 bases, the V and J ends lie 15 bases apart. Taken from the germline V gene, the CDR1 and CDR2 loops are SGHTA and FQGNSA. Including cysteine and phenylalanine, the CDR3 has 16 amino acids. The entry retains the CDR3 DNA only, 48 bases that are in frame from base 1.